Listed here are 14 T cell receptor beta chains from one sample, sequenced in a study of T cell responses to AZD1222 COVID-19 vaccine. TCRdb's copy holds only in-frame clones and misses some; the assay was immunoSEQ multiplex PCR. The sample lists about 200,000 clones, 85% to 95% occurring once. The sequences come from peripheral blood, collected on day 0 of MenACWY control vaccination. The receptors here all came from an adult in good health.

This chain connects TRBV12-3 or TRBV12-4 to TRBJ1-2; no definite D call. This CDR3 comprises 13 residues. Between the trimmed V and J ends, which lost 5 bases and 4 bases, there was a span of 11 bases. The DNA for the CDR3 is TGTGCCAGCAGTCCTAGGTCTGTCTATGGCTACACCTTC. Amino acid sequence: CASSPRSVYGYTF.

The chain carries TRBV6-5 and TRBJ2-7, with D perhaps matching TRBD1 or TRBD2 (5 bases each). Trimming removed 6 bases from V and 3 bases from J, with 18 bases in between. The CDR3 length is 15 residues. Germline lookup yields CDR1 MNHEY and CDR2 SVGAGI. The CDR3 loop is CASSHSGTGNYEQYF. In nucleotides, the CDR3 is TGTGCCAGCAGCCACTCCGGGACGGGCAACTACGAGCAGTACTTC.

The CDR3 bases are TGTGCCAGCGCTTGGACAGGCTATGGCTACACCTTC. Residues: CASAWTGYGYTF. The chain joins TRBV7-9 to TRBJ1-2; 7 bases line up with TRBD1. Looked up from germline, CDR1 is SEHNR and CDR2 is FQNEAQ (reference sequence). The CDR3 contains 12 residues. J gave up 4 bases and V 8 bases, and 4 bases lay outside the gene matches.

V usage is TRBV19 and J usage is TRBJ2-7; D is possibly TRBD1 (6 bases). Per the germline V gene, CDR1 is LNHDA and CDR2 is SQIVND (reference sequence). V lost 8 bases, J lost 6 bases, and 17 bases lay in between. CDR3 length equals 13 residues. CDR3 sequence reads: CASWDTLGREQYF. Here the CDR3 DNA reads TGTGCCAGTTGGGACACTTTGGGTCGCGAGCAGTACTTC.

The CDR3 nucleotides read TGTGCCAGCAGTGATGTTCTGAACACTGAAGCTTTCTTT. Its translation: CASSDVLNTEAFF. The rearrangement joins TRBV6-1 to TRBJ1-1; no firm D call. The length of the CDR3 is 13 residues. The germline CDR1 and CDR2 sequences are MNHNS and SASEGT. Trimming cost V 3 bases and J 0 bases, with 5 bases left between them.

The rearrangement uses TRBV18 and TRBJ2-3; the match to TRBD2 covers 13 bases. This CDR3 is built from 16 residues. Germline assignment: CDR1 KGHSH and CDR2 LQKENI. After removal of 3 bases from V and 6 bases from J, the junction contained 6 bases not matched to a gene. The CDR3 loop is CASSPPGLAGSDTQYF. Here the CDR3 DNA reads TGTGCCAGCTCACCCCCGGGACTAGCGGGGAGTGATACGCAGTATTTT.

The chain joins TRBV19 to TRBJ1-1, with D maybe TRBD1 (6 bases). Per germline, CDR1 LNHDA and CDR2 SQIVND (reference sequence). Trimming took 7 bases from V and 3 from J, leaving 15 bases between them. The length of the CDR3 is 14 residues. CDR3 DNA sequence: TGTGCCAGTACCATCCCGGGGGGCCACACTGAAGCTTTCTTT. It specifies CASTIPGGHTEAFF.

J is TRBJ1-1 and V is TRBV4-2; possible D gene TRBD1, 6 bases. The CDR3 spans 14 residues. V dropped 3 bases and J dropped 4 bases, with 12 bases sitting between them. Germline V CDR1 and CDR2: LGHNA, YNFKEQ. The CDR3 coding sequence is TGTGCCAGCAGCCAGGCTACAGGGAGCACTGAAGCTTTCTTT. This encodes CASSQATGSTEAFF.

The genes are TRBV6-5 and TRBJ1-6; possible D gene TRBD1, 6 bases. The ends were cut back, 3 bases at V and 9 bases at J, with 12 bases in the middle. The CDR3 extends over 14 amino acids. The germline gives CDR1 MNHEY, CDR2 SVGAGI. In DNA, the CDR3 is TGTGCCAGCAGTTATAGACAGGCACCTTCACCCCTCCACTTT. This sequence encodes CASSYRQAPSPLHF.

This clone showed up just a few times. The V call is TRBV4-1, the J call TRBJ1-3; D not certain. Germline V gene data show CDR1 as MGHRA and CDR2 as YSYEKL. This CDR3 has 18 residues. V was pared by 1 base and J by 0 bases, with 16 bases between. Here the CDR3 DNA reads TGCGCCAGCAGCCAAGGCCCCCCGACGCAGAGCTCTGGAAACACCATATATTTT. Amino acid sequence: CASSQGPPTQSSGNTIYF.

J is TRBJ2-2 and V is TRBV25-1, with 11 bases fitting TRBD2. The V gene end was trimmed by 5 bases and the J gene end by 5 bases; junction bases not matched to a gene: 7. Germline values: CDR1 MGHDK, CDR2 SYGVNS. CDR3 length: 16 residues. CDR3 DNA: TGTGCCAGCAGTAATAGCGGGGGGGCCCTGACCGGGGAGCTGTTTTTT. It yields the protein CASSNSGGALTGELFF.

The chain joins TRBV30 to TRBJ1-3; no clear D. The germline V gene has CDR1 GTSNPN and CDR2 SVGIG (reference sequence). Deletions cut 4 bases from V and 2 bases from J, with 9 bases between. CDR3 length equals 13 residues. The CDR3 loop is CAWKRGAGNTIYF. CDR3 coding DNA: TGTGCCTGGAAACGGGGAGCTGGAAACACCATATATTTT. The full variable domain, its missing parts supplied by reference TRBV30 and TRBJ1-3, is SQTIHQWPATLVQPVGSPLSLECTVEGTSNPNLYWYRQAAGRGLQLLFYSVGIGQISSEVPQNLSASRPQDRQFILSSKKLLLSDSGFYLCAWKRGAGNTIYFGEGSWLTVV.

The CDR3 region is CASSLWSNQPQHF. The CDR3 DNA is TGTGCCAGCAGCTTATGGAGCAATCAGCCCCAGCATTTT. The chain recombines TRBV11-2 with TRBJ1-5; D not certain. The germline CDR1 and CDR2 sequences are SGHAT and FQNNGV. V was clipped by 2 bases and J by 1 base, with 3 bases between them. This CDR3 is 13 amino acids long.

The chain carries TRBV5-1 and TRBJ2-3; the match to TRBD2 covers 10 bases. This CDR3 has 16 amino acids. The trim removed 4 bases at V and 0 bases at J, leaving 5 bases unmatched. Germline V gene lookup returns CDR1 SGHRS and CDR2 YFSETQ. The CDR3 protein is CASSTSSGGSTDTQYF. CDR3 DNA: TGCGCCAGCAGCACTTCTAGCGGGGGTAGCACAGATACGCAGTATTTT.